Here is one TCR beta chain with its context. This CDR3 has 14 amino acids. The data were obtained in a study of blood T cell repertoires in COVID-19. Study summary: Researchers got acute and convalescent COVID-19 samples from the United States, Italy and Spain. PBMCs, B-cell-depleted T cells, or T cells provided the cDNA or gDNA that made up the material.

Source study methods: Estimates of nucleated cell counts were drawn from the amplification of reference gene primers. The data were produced by immunoSEQ multiplex PCR, yet TCRdb's version contains in-frame clones alone and is incomplete. That table supplies the V and J calls and clone size; D and trimming were determined from the DNA. The sample has approximately 50,000 clones, about 87% seen once. Sequencing used peripheral blood. The V and J genes are TRBV21-1 and TRBJ2-1; TRBD2 is the table's D call, not checked against the DNA. TRBV21-1 is a pseudogene segment. This clonotype was obtained from a middle-aged man with acute or convalescent COVID-19. The CDR3 loop reads CASSSAGRWNEQFF. The CDR3 coding sequence is TGTGCCAGCAGCAGTGCAGGGAGGTGGAATGAGCAGTTCTTC.